These 4 T cell receptor beta chains came from one sample sequenced in a study of CD8 T cells in Susac syndrome. After extraction with the RNeasy kit, roughly 0.45 to 1 ug of the RNA was reverse transcribed using random hexamers. MiXCR, run by TCRdb on the immunoSEQ multiplex PCR reads, gives a single entry per CDR3 protein. The table records more than 150,000 distinct CDR3 sequences, over 85% of them present only once. The sequenced sample consisted of CD4+ T cells from PBMCs. These receptors were obtained from a human donor in good health.

The chain links TRBV7-3 to TRBJ2-1; 11 bases are shared with TRBD2. There are 19 residues in the CDR3. Germline trimming cut 2 bases from V and 1 base from J; bases unmatched to any gene: 10. CDR1 SGHTA and CDR2 FQGTGA come from the germline V gene. The CDR3 loop is CASSLDPTSGVLSYNEQFF. The CDR3 nucleotides are TGTGCCAGCAGCTTAGATCCGACTAGCGGGGTTCTATCCTACAATGAGCAGTTCTTC. Looking up the rest from reference TRBV7-3 and TRBJ2-1 gives the full variable domain: GAGVSQTPSNKVTEKGKYVELRCDPISGHTALYWYRQSLGQGPEFLIYFQGTGAADDSGLPNDRFFAVRPEGSVSTLKIQRTERGDSAVYLCASSLDPTSGVLSYNEQFFGPGTRLTVL.

This clonotype was seen a few times. The chain employs TRBV20-1 and TRBJ2-1; 8 nucleotides match TRBD2. The V gene's germline CDR1 is DFQATT and CDR2 SNEGSKA (reference sequence). Unmatched junction bases numbered 3, after V lost 3 bases and J lost 5 bases. The CDR3 has 13 residues. CDR3 in amino acids: CSASGGANNEQFF. The CDR3 DNA reads as TGCAGTGCTAGCGGGGGGGCCAACAATGAGCAGTTCTTC.

The V gene is TRBV20-1, the J gene TRBJ2-5; 13 nucleotides align to TRBD2. With 5 bases clipped from V and 10 bases from J, the junction kept 10 bases outside the gene matches. CDR1 DFQATT and CDR2 SNEGSKA come from the germline V gene (reference sequence). The CDR3 covers 14 residues. In nucleotides, the CDR3 is TGCAGTGCTTCCACTAGCGGGGGGGAATGGAGCCAGTACTTC. Protein sequence: CSASTSGGEWSQYF.

V usage is TRBV30 and J usage is TRBJ2-7, with 9 bases matching TRBD2. From germline, CDR1 is GTSNPN and CDR2 SVGIG (reference sequence). After removal of 2 bases from V and 6 bases from J, the junction contained 29 bases not matched to a gene. CDR3 length equals 21 residues. The CDR3 spells CAWSRGWEDGVSGLASGEQYF. DNA for the CDR3: TGTGCCTGGAGTCGAGGTTGGGAGGATGGGGTTTCGGGACTAGCCTCGGGCGAGCAGTACTTC.